This T cell receptor beta chain was captured by sequencing in a study of breast tumors, draining lymph nodes, adjacent tissues. Study results and limitations: Tumor and nontumor repertoires were significantly more similar in luminal-like than in basal-like breast cancer. Tumor TCR diversity was below lymph nodes but above nontumor tissue.

Breast cancer patients provided tissue from their axillary draining lymph nodes. There are many counts of this clonotype. What it binds is unknown. The germline V gene encodes CDR1 MNHEY and CDR2 SVGEGT. The CDR3 runs 14 residues. V lost 2 bases and J 4 bases, leaving 9 bases between the germline ends. TCRdb fed the multiplex PCR reads into MiXCR, producing one record per CDR3 protein. This sample yields over 70,000 distinct CDR3 sequences, of which approximately 28% are seen a single time; roughly 7.3% belongs to the top ten. The specimen was axillary lymph node tissue. This receptor was taken from a female donor with breast cancer. Some clones in this sample may be carry-over from other donors' samples. The chain employs TRBV6-2 or TRBV6-3 and TRBJ1-5; no clear D gene. DNA of the CDR3: TGTGCCAGCAGTTACGCCGGAGGAAATCAGCCCCAGCATTTT. Protein product: CASSYAGGNQPQHF.